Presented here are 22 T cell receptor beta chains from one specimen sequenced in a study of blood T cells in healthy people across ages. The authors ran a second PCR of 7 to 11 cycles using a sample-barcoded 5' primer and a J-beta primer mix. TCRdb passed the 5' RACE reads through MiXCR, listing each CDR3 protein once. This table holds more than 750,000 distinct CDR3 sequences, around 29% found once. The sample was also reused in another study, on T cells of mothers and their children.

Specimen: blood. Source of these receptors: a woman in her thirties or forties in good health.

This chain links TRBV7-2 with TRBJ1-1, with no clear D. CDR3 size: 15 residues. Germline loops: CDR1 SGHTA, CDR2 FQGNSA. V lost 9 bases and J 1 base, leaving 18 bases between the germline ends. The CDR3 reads CASLPTRASNTEAFF. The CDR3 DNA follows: TGTGCCAGTCTTCCAACCAGAGCCTCGAACACTGAAGCTTTCTTT.

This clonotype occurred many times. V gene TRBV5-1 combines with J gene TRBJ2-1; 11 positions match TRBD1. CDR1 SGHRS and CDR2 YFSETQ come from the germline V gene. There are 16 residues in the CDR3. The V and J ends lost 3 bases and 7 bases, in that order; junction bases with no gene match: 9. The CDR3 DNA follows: TGCGCCAGCAGCTCAAGTCCGGGACAGGGGGTAAATGAGCAGTTCTTC. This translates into CASSSSPGQGVNEQFF. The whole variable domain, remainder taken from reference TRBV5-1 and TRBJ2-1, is KAGVTQTPRYLIKTRGQQVTLSCSPISGHRSVSWYQQTPGQGLQFLFEYFSETQRNKGNFPGRFSGRQFSNSRSEMNVSTLELGDSALYLCASSSSPGQGVNEQFFGPGTRLTVL.

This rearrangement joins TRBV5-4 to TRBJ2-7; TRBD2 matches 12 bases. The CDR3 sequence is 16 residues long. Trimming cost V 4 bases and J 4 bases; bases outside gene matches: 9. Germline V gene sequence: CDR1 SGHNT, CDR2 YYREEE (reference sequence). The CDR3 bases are TGTGCCAGCAGCACGGGCCTAGCGGGGGGGGCATACGAGCAGTACTTC. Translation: CASSTGLAGGAYEQYF. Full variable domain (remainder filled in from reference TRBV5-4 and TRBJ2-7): ETGVTQSPTHLIKTRGQQVTLRCSSQSGHNTVSWYQQALGQGPQFIFQYYREEENGRGNFPPRFSGLQFPNYSSELNVNALELDDSALYLCASSTGLAGGAYEQYFGPGTRLTVT.

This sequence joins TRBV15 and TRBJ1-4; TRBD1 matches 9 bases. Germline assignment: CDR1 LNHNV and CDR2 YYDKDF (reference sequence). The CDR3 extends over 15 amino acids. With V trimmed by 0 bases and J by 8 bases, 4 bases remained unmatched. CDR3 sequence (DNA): TGTGCCACCAGCAGAGAGGGGACAGGGATAGAAAAACTGTTTTTT. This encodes CATSREGTGIEKLFF.

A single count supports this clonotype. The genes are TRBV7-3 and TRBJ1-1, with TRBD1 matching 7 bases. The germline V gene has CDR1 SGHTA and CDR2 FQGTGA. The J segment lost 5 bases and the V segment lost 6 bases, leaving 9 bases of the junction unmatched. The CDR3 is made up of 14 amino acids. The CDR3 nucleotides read TGTGCCAGCAGACAATCAGGGGGGAGGACTGAAGCTTTCTTT. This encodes CASRQSGGRTEAFF. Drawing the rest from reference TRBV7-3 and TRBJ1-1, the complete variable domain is GAGVSQTPSNKVTEKGKYVELRCDPISGHTALYWYRQSLGQGPEFLIYFQGTGAADDSGLPNDRFFAVRPEGSVSTLKIQRTERGDSAVYLCASRQSGGRTEAFFGQGTRLTVV.

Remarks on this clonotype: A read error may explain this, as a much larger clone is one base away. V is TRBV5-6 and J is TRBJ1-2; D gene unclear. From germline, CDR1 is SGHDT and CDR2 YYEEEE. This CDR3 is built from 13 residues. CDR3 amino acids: CVSSHRRVYGYTF. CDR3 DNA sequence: TGTGTCAGCAGCCACCGGAGAGTCTATGGCTACACCTTC.

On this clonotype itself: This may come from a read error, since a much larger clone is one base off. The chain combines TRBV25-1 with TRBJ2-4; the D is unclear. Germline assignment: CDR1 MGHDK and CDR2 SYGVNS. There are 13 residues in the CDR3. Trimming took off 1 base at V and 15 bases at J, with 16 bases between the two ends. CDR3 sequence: CASSEFPRETRYF. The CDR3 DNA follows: TGTGCCAGCAGTGAATTCCCTAGAGAGACCCGGTACTTC.

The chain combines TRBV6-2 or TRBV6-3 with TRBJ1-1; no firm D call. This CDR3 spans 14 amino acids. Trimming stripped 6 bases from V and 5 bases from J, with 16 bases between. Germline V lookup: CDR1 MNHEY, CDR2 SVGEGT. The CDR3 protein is CASSSARPETEAFF. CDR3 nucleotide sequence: TGTGCCAGCAGCTCCGCCAGGCCGGAGACTGAAGCTTTCTTT.

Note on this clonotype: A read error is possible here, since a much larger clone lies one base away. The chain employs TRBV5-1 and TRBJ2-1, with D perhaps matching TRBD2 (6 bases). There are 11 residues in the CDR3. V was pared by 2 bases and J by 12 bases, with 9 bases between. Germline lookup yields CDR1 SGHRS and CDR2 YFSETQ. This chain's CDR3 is CASSLAGGQFF. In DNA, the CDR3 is TGCGCCAGCAGCTTAGCGGGTGGGCAGTTCTTC.

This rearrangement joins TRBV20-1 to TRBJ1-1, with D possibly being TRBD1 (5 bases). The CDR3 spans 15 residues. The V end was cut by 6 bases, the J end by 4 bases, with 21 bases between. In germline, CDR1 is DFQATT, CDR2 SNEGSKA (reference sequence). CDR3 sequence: CSAYAPDGGSTEAFF. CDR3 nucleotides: TGCAGTGCGTATGCCCCCGACGGGGGGTCCACTGAAGCTTTCTTT.

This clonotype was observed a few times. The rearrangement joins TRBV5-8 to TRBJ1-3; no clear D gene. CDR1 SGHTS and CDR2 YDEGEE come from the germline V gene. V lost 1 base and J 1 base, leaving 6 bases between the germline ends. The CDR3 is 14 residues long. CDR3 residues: CASSLQLSGNTIYF. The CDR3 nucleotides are TGTGCCAGCAGCTTGCAGCTTTCTGGAAACACCATATATTTT.

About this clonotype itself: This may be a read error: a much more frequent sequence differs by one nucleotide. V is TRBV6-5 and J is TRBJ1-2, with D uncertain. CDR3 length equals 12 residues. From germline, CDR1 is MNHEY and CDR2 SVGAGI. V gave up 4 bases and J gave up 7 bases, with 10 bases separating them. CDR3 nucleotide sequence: TGTGCCAGCAGTTCCCCAGCGGCTGGCTACACCTTC. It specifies CASSSPAAGYTF.

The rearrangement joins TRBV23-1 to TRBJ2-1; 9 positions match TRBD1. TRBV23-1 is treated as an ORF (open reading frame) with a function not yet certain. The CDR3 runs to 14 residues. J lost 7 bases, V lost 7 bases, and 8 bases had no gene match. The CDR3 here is CASIGRDRVNEQFF. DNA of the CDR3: TGCGCCAGCATAGGACGGGACAGGGTTAATGAGCAGTTCTTC.

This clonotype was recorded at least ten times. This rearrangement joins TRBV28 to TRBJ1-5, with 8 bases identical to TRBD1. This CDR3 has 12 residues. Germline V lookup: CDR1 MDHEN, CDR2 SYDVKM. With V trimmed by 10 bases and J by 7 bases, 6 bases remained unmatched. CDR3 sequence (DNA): TGTGCCACCTCCGGACAGGGCCAGCCCCAGCATTTT. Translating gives CATSGQGQPQHF.

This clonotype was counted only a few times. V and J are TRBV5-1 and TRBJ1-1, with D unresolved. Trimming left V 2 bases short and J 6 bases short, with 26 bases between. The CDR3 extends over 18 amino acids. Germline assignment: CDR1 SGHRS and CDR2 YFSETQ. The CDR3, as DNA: TGCGCCAGCAGCTTATCCCTACCTATTGGGTCCTTGGGTCCTGAAGCTTTCTTT. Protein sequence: CASSLSLPIGSLGPEAFF.

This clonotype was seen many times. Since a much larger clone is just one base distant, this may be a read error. The CDR3 DNA sequence: TGTGCCAGCAGCAGCCAGTCCAATGAGCAGTACTTC. It specifies CASSSQSNEQYF. V and J are TRBV7-9 and TRBJ2-5, with D hard to call. CDR1 and CDR2 from the germline V gene are SEHNR and FQNEAQ (reference sequence). The CDR3 loop spans 12 amino acids. Between the trimmed V and J ends, which lost 5 bases and 11 bases, there was a span of 15 bases.

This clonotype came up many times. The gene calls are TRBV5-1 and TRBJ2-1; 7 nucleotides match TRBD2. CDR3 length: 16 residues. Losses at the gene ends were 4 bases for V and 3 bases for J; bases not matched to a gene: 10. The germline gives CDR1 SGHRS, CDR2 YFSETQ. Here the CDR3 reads CASSGDGGGNYNEQFF. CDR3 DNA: TGCGCCAGCAGCGGGGACGGGGGAGGGAACTACAATGAGCAGTTCTTC.

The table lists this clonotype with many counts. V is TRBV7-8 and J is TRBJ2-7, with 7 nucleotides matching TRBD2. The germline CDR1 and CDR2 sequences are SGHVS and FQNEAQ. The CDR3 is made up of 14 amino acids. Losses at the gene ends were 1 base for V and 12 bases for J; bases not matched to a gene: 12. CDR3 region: CASSLVGTKWAGYF. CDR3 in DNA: TGTGCCAGCAGCTTAGTAGGGACTAAATGGGCGGGGTACTTC.

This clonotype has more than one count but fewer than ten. This CDR3 reads CASSLTEVPTQFF. CDR3 bases: TGTGCCAGCAGTTTAACGGAGGTACCAACGCAGTTCTTC. The V call is TRBV28, the J call TRBJ2-1; tentatively, D is TRBD2 (5 bases). V lost 2 bases and J lost 12, with 14 bases in between. Germline V gene sequence: CDR1 MDHEN, CDR2 SYDVKM. This CDR3 spans 13 amino acids.

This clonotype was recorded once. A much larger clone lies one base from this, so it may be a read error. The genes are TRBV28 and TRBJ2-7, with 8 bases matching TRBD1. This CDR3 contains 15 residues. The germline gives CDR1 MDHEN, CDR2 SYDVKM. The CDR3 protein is CAGRQIGQGVYEQYF. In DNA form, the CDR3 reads TGTGCCGGCAGACAAATCGGACAGGGAGTTTACGAGCAGTACTTC.

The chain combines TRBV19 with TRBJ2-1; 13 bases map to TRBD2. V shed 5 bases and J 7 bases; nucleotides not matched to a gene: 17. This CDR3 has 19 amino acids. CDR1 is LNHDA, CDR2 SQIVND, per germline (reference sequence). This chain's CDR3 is CASSLGRLAGGPAKNEQFF. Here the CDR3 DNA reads TGTGCCAGTAGTCTAGGTCGACTAGCGGGGGGACCAGCAAAGAATGAGCAGTTCTTC.

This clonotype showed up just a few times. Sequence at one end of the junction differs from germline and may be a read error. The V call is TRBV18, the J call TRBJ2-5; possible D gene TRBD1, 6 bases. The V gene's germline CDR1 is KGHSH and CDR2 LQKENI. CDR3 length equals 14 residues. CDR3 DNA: TGTGCCAGTTCACCACGAGGACAGCGGGAGACCCAGTACTTC. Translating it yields CASSPRGQRETQYF.